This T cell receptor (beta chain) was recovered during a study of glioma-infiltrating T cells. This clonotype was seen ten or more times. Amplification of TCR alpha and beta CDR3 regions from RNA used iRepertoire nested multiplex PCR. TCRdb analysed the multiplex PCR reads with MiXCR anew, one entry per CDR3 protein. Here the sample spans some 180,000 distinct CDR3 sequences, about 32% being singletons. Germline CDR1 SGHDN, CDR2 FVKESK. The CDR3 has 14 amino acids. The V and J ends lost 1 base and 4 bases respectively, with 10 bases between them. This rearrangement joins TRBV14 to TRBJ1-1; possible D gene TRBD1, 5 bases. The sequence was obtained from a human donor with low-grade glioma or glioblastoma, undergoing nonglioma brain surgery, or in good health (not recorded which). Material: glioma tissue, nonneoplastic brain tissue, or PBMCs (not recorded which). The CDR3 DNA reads TGTGCCAGCAGCCAAGCAAAGGGGCTCACTGAAGCTTTCTTT. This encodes CASSQAKGLTEAFF.